This entry features one T cell receptor beta chain sequence. Its matching antigen is unknown. The source of the sample is a study of cytotoxic CD8 clonotypes in ibrutinib-treated CLL. Across the study: After median about 5.5 years, roughly 15 stayed in remission, about 12 progressed; responses roughly 25 partial, 2 complete.

The V and J ends lost 1 base and 4 bases respectively, with 16 bases between them. CDR1 and CDR2 (germline): SGHAT, FQDESV (reference sequence). This CDR3 has 16 residues. General study findings and limits: Patients had baseline clonality above age-matched healthy donors, and this clonality moved with circulating CD8+ T-cell counts. Few clonotypes were public, and these shrank or held steady under treatment.

Libraries were prepared by immunoSEQ multiplex PCR; TCRdb keeps only in-frame clonotypes and omits some of them. The sample comprises about 200,000 clones, around three quarters of which are singletons, and around an eighth rests with the top ten. The source of this sequence is a human donor with chronic lymphocytic leukemia. This rearrangement joins TRBV11-1 to TRBJ1-2; no clear D. The sample was PBMCs, taken after 24 months of ibrutinib treatment. CDR3 in DNA: TGTGCCAGCAGCTTAGGCTCCCCAGAAGCGCCCTATGGCTACACCTTC. Translation gives CASSLGSPEAPYGYTF.